This T cell receptor (beta chain) was recorded in a study of CD8 T cells in ankylosing spondylitis. This CDR3 comprises 12 residues. With 3 bases removed from V and 11 bases from J, the gap between germline ends came to 8 bases. Germline V gives CDR1 MNHEY, CDR2 SVGAGI. Using quantitative 5'-RACE with molecular barcodes, the authors made TCR beta libraries. Each CDR3 protein gets one entry after TCRdb re-called the 5' RACE reads with MiXCR. The table has over 130,000 distinct CDR3 sequences, under 45% seen once. As for this clonotype: As yet, its antigen is unknown.

Study-wide findings and caveats: Reactive arthritis synovial fluid and blood previously showed some of these motif variants. CD8+ disease-linked clones were present at relatively low frequencies in blood. Seemingly distinctive of ankylosing spondylitis blood was a TCR beta motif formed by eight highly homologous variants.

This TCR was sampled from a male donor with ankylosing spondylitis. The V call is TRBV6-5, the J call TRBJ1-6; D not resolved. The sample consisted of synovial fluid, either unsorted or a sorted T cell fraction (not recorded which). The CDR3 protein is CASSYLGAPLHF. DNA of the CDR3: TGTGCCAGCAGTTATTTGGGTGCACCCCTCCACTTT.